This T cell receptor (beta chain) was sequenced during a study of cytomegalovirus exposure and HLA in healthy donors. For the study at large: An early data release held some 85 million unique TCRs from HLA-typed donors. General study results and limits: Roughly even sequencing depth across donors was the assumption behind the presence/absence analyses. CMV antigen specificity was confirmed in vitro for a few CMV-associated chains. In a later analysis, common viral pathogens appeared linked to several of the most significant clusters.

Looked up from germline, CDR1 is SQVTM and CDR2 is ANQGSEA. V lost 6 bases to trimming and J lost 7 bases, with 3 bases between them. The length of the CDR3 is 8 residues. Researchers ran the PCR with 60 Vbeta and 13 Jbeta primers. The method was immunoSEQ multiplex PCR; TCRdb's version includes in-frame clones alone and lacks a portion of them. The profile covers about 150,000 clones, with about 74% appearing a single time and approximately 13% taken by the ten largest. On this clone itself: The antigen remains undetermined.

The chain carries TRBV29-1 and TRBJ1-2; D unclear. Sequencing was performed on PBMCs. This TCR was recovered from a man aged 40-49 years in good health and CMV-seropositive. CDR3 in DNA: TGCAGCGTCGGTGGCTACACCTTC. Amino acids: CSVGGYTF. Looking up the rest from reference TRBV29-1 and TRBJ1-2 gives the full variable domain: SAVISQKPSRDICQRGTSLTIQCQVDSQVTMMFWYRQQPGQSLTLIATANQGSEATYESGFVIDKFPISRPNLTFSTLTVSNMSPEDSSIYLCSVGGYTFGSGTRLTVV.